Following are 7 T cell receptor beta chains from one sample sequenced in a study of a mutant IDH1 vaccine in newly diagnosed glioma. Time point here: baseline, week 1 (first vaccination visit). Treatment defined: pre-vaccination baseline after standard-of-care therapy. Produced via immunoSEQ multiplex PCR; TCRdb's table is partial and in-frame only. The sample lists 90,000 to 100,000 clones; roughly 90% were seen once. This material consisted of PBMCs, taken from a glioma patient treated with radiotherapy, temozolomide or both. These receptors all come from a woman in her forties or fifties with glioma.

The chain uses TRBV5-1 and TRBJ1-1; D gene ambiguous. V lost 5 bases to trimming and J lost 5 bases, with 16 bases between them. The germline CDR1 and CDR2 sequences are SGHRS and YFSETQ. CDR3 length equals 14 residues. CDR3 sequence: CASRPGNHGTEAFF. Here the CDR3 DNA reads TGCGCCAGCAGACCCGGGAACCACGGGACTGAAGCTTTCTTT.

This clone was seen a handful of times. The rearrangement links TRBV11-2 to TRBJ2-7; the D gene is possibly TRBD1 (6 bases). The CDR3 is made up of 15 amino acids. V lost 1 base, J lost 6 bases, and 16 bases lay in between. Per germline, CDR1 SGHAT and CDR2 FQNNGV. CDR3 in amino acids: CASSLGHRAQLEQYF. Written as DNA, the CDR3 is TGTGCCAGCAGCTTAGGCCACAGGGCCCAGCTCGAGCAGTACTTC.

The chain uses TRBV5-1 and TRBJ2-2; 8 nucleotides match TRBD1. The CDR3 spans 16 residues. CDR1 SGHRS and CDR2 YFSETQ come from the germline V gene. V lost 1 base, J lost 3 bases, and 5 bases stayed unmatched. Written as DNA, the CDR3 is TGCGCCAGCAGCTTGTCGCAGGGGGCGTACACCGGGGAGCTGTTTTTT. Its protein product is CASSLSQGAYTGELFF.

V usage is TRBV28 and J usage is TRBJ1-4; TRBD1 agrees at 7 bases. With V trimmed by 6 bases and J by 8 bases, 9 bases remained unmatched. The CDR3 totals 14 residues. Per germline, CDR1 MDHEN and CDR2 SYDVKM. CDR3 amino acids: CASSPGQSREKLFF. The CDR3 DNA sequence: TGTGCCAGCAGCCCGGGACAGTCGAGGGAAAAACTGTTTTTT.

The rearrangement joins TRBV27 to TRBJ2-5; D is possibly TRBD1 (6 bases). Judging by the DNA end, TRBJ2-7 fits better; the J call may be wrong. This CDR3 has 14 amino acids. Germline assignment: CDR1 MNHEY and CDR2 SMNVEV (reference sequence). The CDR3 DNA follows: TGTGCCAGCAGGCACAGGGCCAGCTCCTACGAGCAGTACTTC. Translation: CASRHRASSYEQYF.

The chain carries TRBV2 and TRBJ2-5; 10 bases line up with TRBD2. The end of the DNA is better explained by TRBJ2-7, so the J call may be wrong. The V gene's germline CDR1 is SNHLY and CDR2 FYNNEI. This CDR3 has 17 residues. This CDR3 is CASPGRRIAGGTYEQYF. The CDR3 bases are TGTGCCAGTCCGGGACGGAGGATAGCGGGAGGCACCTACGAGCAGTACTTC.

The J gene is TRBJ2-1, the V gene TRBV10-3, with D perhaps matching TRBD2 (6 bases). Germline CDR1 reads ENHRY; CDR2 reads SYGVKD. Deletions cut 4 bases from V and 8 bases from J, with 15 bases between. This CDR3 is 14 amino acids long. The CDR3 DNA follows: TGTGCCATCAGTGGGGGACTCCCTCCCCATGAGCAGTTCTTC. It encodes CAISGGLPPHEQFF.